The T cell receptor (beta chain) under discussion was sequenced for a study of T cell responses to AZD1222 COVID-19 vaccine. The germline V and J ends were trimmed by 3 bases and 2 bases, with 13 bases remaining between them. Germline CDR1 reads LNHDA; CDR2 reads SQIVND (reference sequence). The CDR3 has 15 residues. This table comes from immunoSEQ multiplex PCR, and its TCRdb copy is limited to in-frame clones, with some not included. The sample lists 180,000 or so clones, around 94% occurring once. This chain connects TRBV19 to TRBJ1-1, with D unresolved. This sequence was found in an adult in good health. This sample comprised peripheral blood, obtained on day 0 of AZD1222 vaccination. The CDR3 sequence is CASSIPRDYNTEAFF. The CDR3 DNA is TGTGCCAGTAGTATCCCTCGGGATTATAACACTGAAGCTTTCTTT.